This entry concerns a single TCR beta chain. Its specificity is not known. This specimen comes from a study of T-cell reconstitution after alpha-beta-depleted transplantation in children. General study findings and limits: Roughly two months post-transplant, alpha-beta T cells reportedly originated from several hundred graft clones that had expanded. Diversity and T-cell counts at one year after transplant derived mostly from new T cells. The study traced high day-60 TCRbeta diversity in some patients to surviving recipient T cells and thymic progenitors.

Unique molecular identifiers were incorporated into the prepared TCRbeta library. TCRdb re-called the PCR reads through MiXCR, storing one row per CDR3 protein. Of about 440,000 distinct CDR3 sequences in the sample, over 40% were seen once. This CDR3 contains 16 residues. CDR1 and CDR2 (germline): DFQATT, SNEGSKA (reference sequence). With V trimmed by 6 bases and J by 0 bases, 8 bases remained unmatched. Here the sequenced sample was PBMCs, taken before TCRalphabeta/CD19-depleted stem cell transplant. The chain links TRBV20-1 to TRBJ2-3; 11 positions match TRBD2. The clonotype comes from a girl aged 2 to 9 with aplastic anemia, due to receive a stem cell transplant. CDR3 coding DNA: TGCAGTGCCGATGGGACTAGCGGCTCTAGCACAGATACGCAGTATTTT. The encoded protein is CSADGTSGSSTDTQYF.